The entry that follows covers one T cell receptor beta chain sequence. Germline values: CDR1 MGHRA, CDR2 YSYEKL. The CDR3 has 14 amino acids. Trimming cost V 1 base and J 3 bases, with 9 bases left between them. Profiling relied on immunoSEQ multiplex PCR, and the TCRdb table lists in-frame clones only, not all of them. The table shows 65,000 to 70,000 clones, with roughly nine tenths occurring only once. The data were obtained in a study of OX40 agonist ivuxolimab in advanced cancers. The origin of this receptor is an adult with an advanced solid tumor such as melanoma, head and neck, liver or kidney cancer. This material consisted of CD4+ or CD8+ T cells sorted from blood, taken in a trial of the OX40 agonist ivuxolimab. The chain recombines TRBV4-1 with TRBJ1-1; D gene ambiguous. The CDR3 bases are TGCGCCAGCAGCCAAGGTACGGGGTACACTGAAGCTTTCTTT. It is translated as CASSQGTGYTEAFF.